What follows is one TCR beta chain and its context. This clone's antigen is unknown. No base qualities exist here, and no much larger clone lies one base off it. These data belong to a study of CD8 T cells in ankylosing spondylitis (dated by TCRdb to the late 2010s). About the study as a whole: The study set out to find disease-linked TCR variants by profiling T cell receptor beta repertoires in ankylosing spondylitis patients and healthy donors. Samples of peripheral blood were taken, and for ankylosing spondylitis patients, synovial fluid was collected as well. The full study cohort comprised 20 to 25 ankylosing spondylitis patients and roughly 100 healthy donors. Findings and caveats that apply to the study as a whole: The disease-linked clones had a CD8+ phenotype and were found at relatively low frequencies in peripheral blood. Significant enrichment of the disease-linked clones was reported in matched synovial fluid samples from ankylosing spondylitis patients. A TCR beta motif of several highly homologous amino acid variants appeared characteristic of blood from ankylosing spondylitis patients. Some of the motif variants had been reported before in the synovial fluid and blood of reactive arthritis patients, a finding that suggests common disease-initiation mechanisms.

The V and J ends are trimmed by 0 bases and 2 bases, leaving 22 bases between them. For CDR1 and CDR2, the germline V gene lists MGHRA and YSYEKL. The CDR3 runs 20 residues from the cysteine to the phenylalanine. The sequence is cut down to CDR3 DNA, 60 bases in frame from base 1. Reads for this sample came from an Illumina HiSeq 2500. Quantitative 5'-RACE with molecular barcodes was used to prepare TCR beta libraries. The original methods were these. A new computational method, built on a probabilistic model of VDJ rearrangement, was used to identify disease-linked TCR variants. The public reads were reanalyzed by TCRdb: fastp trimming at Q25, MiXCR alignment, in-frame beta chains only. Entries that share a CDR3 protein sequence are merged under the most common genes and DNA. What appears here as the V and J calls and clone size reflects TCRdb's work, not the paper's. The table for this sample lists about 440,000 distinct CDR3 sequences; roughly a sixth of them were counted only once. Jointly, the top ten make up about 0.94% of the sample.

The rearrangement joined TRBV4-1 to TRBJ1-4; no D gene can be assigned with confidence. This TCR came from a male donor with ankylosing spondylitis. Sequenced material: blood, either unsorted or a sorted T cell fraction (not recorded which). Here is the DNA: TGCGCCAGCAGCCAAGAATTCGGGCCCTTATGGGGTCGGACTAATGAAAAACTGTTTTTT. The encoded protein is CASSQEFGPLWGRTNEKLFF.